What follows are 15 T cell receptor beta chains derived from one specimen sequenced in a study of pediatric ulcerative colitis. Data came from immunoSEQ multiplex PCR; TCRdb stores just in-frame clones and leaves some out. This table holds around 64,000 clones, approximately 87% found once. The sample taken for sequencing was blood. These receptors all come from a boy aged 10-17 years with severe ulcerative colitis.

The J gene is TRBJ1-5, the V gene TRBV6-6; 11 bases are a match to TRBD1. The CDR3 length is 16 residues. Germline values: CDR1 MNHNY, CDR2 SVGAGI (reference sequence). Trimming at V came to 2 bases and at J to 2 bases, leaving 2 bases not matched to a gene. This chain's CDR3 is CASSYTGQGGNQPQHF. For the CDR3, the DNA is TGTGCCAGCAGTTACACGGGACAGGGGGGCAATCAGCCCCAGCATTTT.

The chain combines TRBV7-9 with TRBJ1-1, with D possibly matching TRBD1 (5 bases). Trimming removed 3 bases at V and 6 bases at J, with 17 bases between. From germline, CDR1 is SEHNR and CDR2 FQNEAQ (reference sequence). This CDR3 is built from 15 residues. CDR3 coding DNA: TGTGCCAGCAGCTTGGGGCTGGGGGGTGAGGCTGAAGCTTTCTTT. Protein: CASSLGLGGEAEAFF.

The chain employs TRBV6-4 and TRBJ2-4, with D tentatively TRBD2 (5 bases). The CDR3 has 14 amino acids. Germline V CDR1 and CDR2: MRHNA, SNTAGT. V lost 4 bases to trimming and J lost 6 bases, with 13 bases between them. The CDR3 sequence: CASSAAGTRNIQYF. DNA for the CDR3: TGTGCCAGCAGTGCCGCGGGTACCCGAAACATTCAGTACTTC.

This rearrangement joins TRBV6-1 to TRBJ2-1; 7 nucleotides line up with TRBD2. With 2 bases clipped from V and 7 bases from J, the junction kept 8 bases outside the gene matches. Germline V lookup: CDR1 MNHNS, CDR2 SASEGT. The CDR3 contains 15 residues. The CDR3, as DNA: TGTGCCAGCAGTGAAACGGGGGAGGGCGGAAATGAGCAGTTCTTC. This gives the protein CASSETGEGGNEQFF.

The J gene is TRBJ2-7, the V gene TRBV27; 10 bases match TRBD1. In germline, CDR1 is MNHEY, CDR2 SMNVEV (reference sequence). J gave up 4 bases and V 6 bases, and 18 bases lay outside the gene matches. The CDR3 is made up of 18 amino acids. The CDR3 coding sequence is TGTGCCAGCAGCCCGGACAGGGGGGTACTACCCGATACTTACGAGCAGTACTTC. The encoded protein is CASSPDRGVLPDTYEQYF.

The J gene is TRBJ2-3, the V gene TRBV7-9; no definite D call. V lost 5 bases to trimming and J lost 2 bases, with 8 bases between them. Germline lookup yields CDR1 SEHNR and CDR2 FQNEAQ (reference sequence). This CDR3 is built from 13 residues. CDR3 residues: CASSLEDTDTQYF. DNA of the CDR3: TGTGCCAGCAGCCTAGAGGACACAGATACGCAGTATTTT.

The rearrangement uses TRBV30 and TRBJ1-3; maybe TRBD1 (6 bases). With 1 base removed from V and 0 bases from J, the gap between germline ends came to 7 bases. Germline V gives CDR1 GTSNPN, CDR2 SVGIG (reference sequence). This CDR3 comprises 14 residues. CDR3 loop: CAWSAGASGNTIYF. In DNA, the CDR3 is TGTGCCTGGAGTGCGGGGGCCTCTGGAAACACCATATATTTT.

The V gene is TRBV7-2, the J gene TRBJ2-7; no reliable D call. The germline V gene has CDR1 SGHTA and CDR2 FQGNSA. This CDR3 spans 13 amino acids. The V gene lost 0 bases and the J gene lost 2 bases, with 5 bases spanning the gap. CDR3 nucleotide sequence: TGTGCCAGCAGCTTAGCGAATGCCTACGAGCAGTACTTC. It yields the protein CASSLANAYEQYF.

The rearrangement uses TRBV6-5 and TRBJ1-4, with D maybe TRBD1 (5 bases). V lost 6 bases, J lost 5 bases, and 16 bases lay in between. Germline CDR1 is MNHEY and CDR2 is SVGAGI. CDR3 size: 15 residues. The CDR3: CASRRIQGPNEKLFF. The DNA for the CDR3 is TGTGCCAGCAGGCGAATCCAGGGCCCGAATGAAAAACTGTTTTTT.

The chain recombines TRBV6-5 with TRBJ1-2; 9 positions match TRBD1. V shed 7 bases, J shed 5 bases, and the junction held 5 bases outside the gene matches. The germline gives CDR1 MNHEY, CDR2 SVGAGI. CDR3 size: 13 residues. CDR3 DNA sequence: TGTGCCAGCAATCCCGGGACAGGGTATGGCTACACCTTC. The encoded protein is CASNPGTGYGYTF.

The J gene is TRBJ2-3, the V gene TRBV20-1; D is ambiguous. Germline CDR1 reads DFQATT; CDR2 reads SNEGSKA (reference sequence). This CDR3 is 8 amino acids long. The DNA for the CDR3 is TGCAGCCCCCATCCGCAGTATTTT. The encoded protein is CSPHPQYF.

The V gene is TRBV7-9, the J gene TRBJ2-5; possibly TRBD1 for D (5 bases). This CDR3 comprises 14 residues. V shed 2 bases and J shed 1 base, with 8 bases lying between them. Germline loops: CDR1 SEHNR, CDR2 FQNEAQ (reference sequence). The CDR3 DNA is TGTGCCAGCAGCTTAAGTAGGGGCCAAGAGACCCAGTACTTC. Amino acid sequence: CASSLSRGQETQYF.

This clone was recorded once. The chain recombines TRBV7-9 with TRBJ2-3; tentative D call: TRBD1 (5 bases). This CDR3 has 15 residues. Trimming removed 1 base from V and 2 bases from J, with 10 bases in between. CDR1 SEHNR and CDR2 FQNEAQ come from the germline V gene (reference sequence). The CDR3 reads CASSLGQGNTDTQYF. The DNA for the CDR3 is TGTGCCAGCAGCTTAGGGCAGGGTAACACAGATACGCAGTATTTT.

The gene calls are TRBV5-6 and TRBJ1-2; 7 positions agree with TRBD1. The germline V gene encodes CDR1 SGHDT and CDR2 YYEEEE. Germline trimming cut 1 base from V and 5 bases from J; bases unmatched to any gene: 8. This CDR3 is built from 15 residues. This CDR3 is CASSLLTGVNYGYTF. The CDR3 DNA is TGTGCCAGCAGCTTGTTAACAGGGGTTAATTATGGCTACACCTTC.

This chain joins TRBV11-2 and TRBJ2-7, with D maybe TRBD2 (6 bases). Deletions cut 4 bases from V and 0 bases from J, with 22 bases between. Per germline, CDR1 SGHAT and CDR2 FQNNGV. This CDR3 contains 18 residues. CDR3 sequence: CASSSVLGSGLYSYEQYF. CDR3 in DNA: TGTGCCAGCAGCTCAGTGCTGGGTAGCGGACTTTACTCCTACGAGCAGTACTTC.